This is a list of T cell receptor beta chains from one sample in a study of cytomegalovirus exposure and HLA in healthy donors. The assay was immunoSEQ multiplex PCR, and TCRdb's table has in-frame clones only and misses some. The data contain about 68,000 clones, 75% to 90% of them seen just once; the ten biggest clones take up 6% to 7.5%. The sequenced material came from PBMCs. The receptor set was obtained from a human donor in good health. Each CDR3 is given with its conserved first and last residue.

V gene	J gene	CDR3 protein
TRBV5-1	TRBJ1-5	CASSSGQGDQPQHF
TRBV29-1	TRBJ2-5	CSARPRGPETQYF
TRBV5-6	TRBJ1-1	CASKSWGGQVAMNTEAFF
TRBV7-9	TRBJ1-2	CASSSLPGQFSNYGYTF
TRBV5-1	TRBJ2-1	CASSLTLAGGSSYNEQFF
TRBV5-5	TRBJ1-2	CASSLAGQGNGYTF
TRBV5-6	TRBJ2-5	CASSLRQGEYF
TRBV28	TRBJ1-4	CASSSEGKWDEKLFF
TRBV4-3	TRBJ2-5	CASSPTGLAGGAETQYF
TRBV2	TRBJ1-3	CASSVGNTIYF
TRBV27	TRBJ1-1	CASSPPRGRNTEAFF
TRBV20-1	TRBJ2-7	CSVSRVDEQYF
TRBV2	TRBJ2-3	CASSDLGTGDTQYF
TRBV14	TRBJ2-5	CASSQGTGLAQETQYF
TRBV6-4	TRBJ1-6	CASSVGQAANSPLHF
TRBV7-2	TRBJ2-7	CASSLVASSGGNLGEQYF
TRBV2	TRBJ1-6	CASSEEAGPSSYNSPLHF
TRBV19	TRBJ2-2	CASSIVRNTGELFF
TRBV28	TRBJ1-5	CASSSQGGGNQPQHF
TRBV5-4	TRBJ1-1	CASSRTGISAEAFF
TRBV27	TRBJ2-3	CASSLPRTGDSTDTQYF
TRBV28	TRBJ1-3	CASSMDSSSGNTIYF
TRBV19	TRBJ1-5	CASSIDSVGNQPQHF
TRBV19	TRBJ1-5	CASSPGRNQPQHF
TRBV25-1	-	CASSVPSESTYYEQYF
TRBV23-1	TRBJ1-5	CASSQSGTVSNQPQHF
TRBV27	TRBJ1-2	CASSFAVNYGYTF
TRBV7-9	TRBJ1-3	CASSSTGSGNTIYF